This T cell receptor beta chain was observed in a study of patients and donors after allogeneic stem cell transplantation. TCRdb redid the calling of the RT-PCR reads with MiXCR, one entry per CDR3 protein. This table holds about a million distinct CDR3 sequences, under 20% found once. V lost 4 bases, J lost 3 bases, and 14 bases lay in between. The CDR3 has 14 residues. The germline CDR1 and CDR2 sequences are SGHRS and YFSETQ. Sequenced: blood, either unsorted or a sorted T cell fraction (not recorded which). The gene calls are TRBV5-1 and TRBJ2-7; D is undetermined. The TCR was taken from a human donor who was either an allogeneic HSCT recipient or a stem cell or donor lymphocyte infusion donor (not recorded which). It is not recorded whose cells these are; they may come from a transplant donor. CDR3 in amino acids: CASSPRDPVYEQYF. In nucleotides, the CDR3 is TGCGCCAGCAGCCCACGAGACCCGGTCTACGAGCAGTACTTC.